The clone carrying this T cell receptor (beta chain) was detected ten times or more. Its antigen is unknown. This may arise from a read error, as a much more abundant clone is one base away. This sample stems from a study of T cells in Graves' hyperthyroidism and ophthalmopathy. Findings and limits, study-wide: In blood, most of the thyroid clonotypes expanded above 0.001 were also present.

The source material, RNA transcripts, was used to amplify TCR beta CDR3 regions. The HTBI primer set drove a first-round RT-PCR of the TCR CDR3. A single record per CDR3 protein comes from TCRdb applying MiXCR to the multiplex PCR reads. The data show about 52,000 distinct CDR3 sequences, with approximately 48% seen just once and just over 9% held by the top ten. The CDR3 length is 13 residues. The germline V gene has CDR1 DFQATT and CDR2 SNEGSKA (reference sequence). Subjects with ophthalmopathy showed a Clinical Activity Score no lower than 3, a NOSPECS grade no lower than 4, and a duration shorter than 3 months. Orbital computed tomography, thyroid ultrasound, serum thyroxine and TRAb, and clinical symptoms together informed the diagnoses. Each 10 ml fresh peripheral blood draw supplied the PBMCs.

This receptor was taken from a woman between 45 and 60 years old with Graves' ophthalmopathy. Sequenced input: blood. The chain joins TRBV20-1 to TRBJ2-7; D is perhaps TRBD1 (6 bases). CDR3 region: CSAHDRNSYEQCF. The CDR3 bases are TGCAGTGCACACGACAGGAACTCCTACGAGCAGTGCTTC.